A single sample gave rise to the 27 T cell receptor beta chains below, sequenced in a study of blood T cell repertoires in COVID-19. Data came from immunoSEQ multiplex PCR; TCRdb stores just in-frame clones and leaves some out. The sample gives approximately 230,000 clones, about 91% of which show up once; roughly 6% is in the top ten. The sample was peripheral blood. Receptor source: a woman in her 30s with COVID-19, enrolled during active disease.

This chain uses TRBV6-2 or TRBV6-3 with TRBJ2-1; 14 bases are shared with TRBD2. The J segment lost 6 bases and the V segment lost 4 bases, leaving 8 bases of the junction unmatched. CDR3 size: 17 residues. CDR1 is MNHEY and CDR2 is SVGEGT in the germline V gene. The CDR3 is CASSSDMGLAGANEQFF. For the CDR3, the DNA is TGTGCCAGCAGTTCCGATATGGGACTAGCGGGGGCCAATGAGCAGTTCTTC.

The chain combines TRBV21-1 with TRBJ2-7; no check of the table's D call, TRBD1, against the DNA was made. TRBV21-1 is given as a pseudogene. The CDR3 has 18 amino acids. The CDR3 DNA is TGTGCCAGCAGCAAACCGTACCTTACAGGGGACGGGGACTACGAGCAGTACTTC. This translates into CASSKPYLTGDGDYEQYF.

The CDR3 is CASSDRGASGTYNEQFF. The CDR3, as DNA: TGTGCCAGCAGCGACCGCGGGGCTAGCGGGACCTACAATGAGCAGTTCTTC. The chain couples TRBV7-8 to TRBJ2-1; 9 nucleotides line up with TRBD2. The trim removed 5 bases at V and 2 bases at J, leaving 10 bases unmatched. Germline CDR1 reads SGHVS; CDR2 reads FQNEAQ. The CDR3 is 17 amino acids.

The chain recombines TRBV6-6 with TRBJ2-2; 12 bases are a match to TRBD2. Germline V gives CDR1 MNHNY, CDR2 SVGAGI (reference sequence). This CDR3 is 17 amino acids long. V was clipped by 5 bases and J by 1 base; unmatched bases: 5. This chain's CDR3 is CASSRSGLAGNTGELFF. In DNA, the CDR3 is TGTGCCAGCAGTCGCTCGGGACTAGCGGGGAACACCGGGGAGCTGTTTTTT.

The chain carries TRBV4-2 and TRBJ1-1; weak D call: TRBD1 (5 bases). V lost 0 bases, J lost 6 bases, and 11 bases lay in between. The CDR3 consists of 14 residues. The germline gives CDR1 LGHNA, CDR2 YNFKEQ. The CDR3 DNA sequence: TGTGCCAGCAGCCAAGAGGGTCCGGGGGCTGAAGCTTTCTTT. This sequence encodes CASSQEGPGAEAFF.

For the CDR3, the DNA is TGTGCCAGCAGCTTAGATAGGGGGCGCACAGATACGCAGTATTTT. Its protein is CASSLDRGRTDTQYF. The genes are TRBV7-2 and TRBJ2-3, with 7 nucleotides matching TRBD1. Losses at the gene ends were 1 base for V and 1 base for J; bases not matched to a gene: 2. Germline-derived CDR1 and CDR2 are SGHTA and FQGNSA. CDR3 length: 15 residues.

The chain joins TRBV27 to TRBJ1-6; D uncertain. V dropped 5 bases and J dropped 4 bases, with 15 bases sitting between them. The CDR3 runs to 16 residues. Germline CDR1 and CDR2: MNHEY and SMNVEV (reference sequence). For the CDR3, the DNA is TGTGCCAGCAGTACTACCGGAACCTCTTATAATTCACCCCTCCACTTT. It specifies CASSTTGTSYNSPLHF.

The chain is built from TRBV28 and TRBJ1-5, with D perhaps TRBD1 (6 bases). Trimming shortened V by 2 bases and J by 0 bases, and 17 bases separated the two germline ends. CDR1 is MDHEN and CDR2 is SYDVKM in the germline V gene. The CDR3 totals 18 residues. The CDR3 nucleotides are TGTGCCAGCAGTTTAGGGACGGGCTACAGGGTTAGCAATCAGCCCCAGCATTTT. The encoded protein is CASSLGTGYRVSNQPQHF. Full variable domain (remainder filled in from reference TRBV28 and TRBJ1-5): DVKVTQSSRYLVKRTGEKVFLECVQDMDHENMFWYRQDPGLGLRLIYFSYDVKMKEKGDIPEGYSVSREKKERFSLILESASTNQTSMYLCASSLGTGYRVSNQPQHFGDGTRLSIL.

The rearrangement joins TRBV27 to TRBJ2-2, with TRBD2 matching over 15 bases. In germline, CDR1 is MNHEY, CDR2 SMNVEV (reference sequence). V was pared by 6 bases and J by 8 bases, with 7 bases of the junction left unmatched. The CDR3 consists of 16 residues. CDR3 amino acids: CASSPAGLAGGGELFF. DNA of the CDR3: TGTGCCAGCAGCCCGGCTGGACTAGCGGGAGGGGGGGAGCTGTTTTTT.

This chain connects TRBV9 to TRBJ1-5; 8 positions match TRBD1. CDR1 SGDLS and CDR2 YYNGEE come from the germline V gene. The CDR3 is 18 amino acids. V shed 3 bases, J shed 6 bases, and the junction held 17 bases outside the gene matches. DNA for the CDR3: TGTGCCAGCAGCGCGAGAGGGGGGACAGGATTAGGCGGTCAGCCCCAGCATTTT. Its protein product is CASSARGGTGLGGQPQHF.

This chain joins TRBV4-3 and TRBJ1-6; TRBD1 agrees at 8 bases. This CDR3 is 16 amino acids long. The J segment lost 6 bases and the V segment lost 0 bases, leaving 4 bases of the junction unmatched. Germline CDR1 LGHNA, CDR2 YSLEER. The CDR3 DNA is TGCGCCAGCAGCCAAGACAGGACAGGGATTAATTCACCCCTCCACTTT. This translates into CASSQDRTGINSPLHF.

The chain has TRBV5-1 and TRBJ1-1, with a possible D match to TRBD1 (6 bases). The V end was cut by 4 bases, the J end by 0 bases, with 10 bases between. The germline V gene encodes CDR1 SGHRS and CDR2 YFSETQ. The CDR3 loop spans 14 amino acids. The CDR3 DNA reads as TGCGCCAGCAGCCGGGACAATCTGAACACTGAAGCTTTCTTT. It is translated as CASSRDNLNTEAFF.

CDR3 in DNA: TGCGCCAGCAGGAAAGAACCGGGACAGGGGGCGAGCTCCTATAATTCACCCCTCCACTTT. Its translation: CASRKEPGQGASSYNSPLHF. The chain couples TRBV23-1 to TRBJ1-6; 12 bases fit TRBD1. TRBV23-1 is an ORF, with its function uncertain. After removal of 6 bases from V and 0 bases from J, the junction contained 12 bases not matched to a gene. The CDR3 runs to 20 residues.

This clone was counted only a few times. The chain carries TRBV24-1 and TRBJ1-5; 7 bases agree with TRBD1. CDR1 KGHDR and CDR2 SFDVKD come from the germline V gene. CDR3 length: 14 residues. The V gene end was trimmed by 3 bases and the J gene end by 4 bases; junction bases not matched to a gene: 2. DNA of the CDR3: TGTGCCACCAGTGATACACAGGGGAATCAGCCCCAGCATTTT. Protein product: CATSDTQGNQPQHF.

The chain links TRBV4-3 to TRBJ2-7, with 7 bases that match TRBD1. Trimming took 8 bases from V and 2 from J; bases not matched to a gene: 3. Germline-derived CDR1 and CDR2 are LGHNA and YSLEER. The CDR3 sequence is 12 residues long. This CDR3 reads CASATGTYEQYF. CDR3 DNA sequence: TGCGCCAGCGCGACAGGGACCTACGAGCAGTACTTC.

This chain joins TRBV19 and TRBJ1-2, with D perhaps TRBD1 (6 bases). V lost 5 bases and J 3 bases, leaving 13 bases between the germline ends. Per the germline V gene, CDR1 is LNHDA and CDR2 is SQIVND (reference sequence). CDR3 length: 14 amino acids. As DNA, the CDR3 is TGTGCCAGTAGTCGTACAGGGTCGGACTATGGCTACACCTTC. This encodes CASSRTGSDYGYTF.

The rearrangement joins TRBV11-2 to TRBJ2-2; D gene unclear. Germline V gives CDR1 SGHAT, CDR2 FQNNGV. The V and J ends lost 1 base and 9 bases respectively, with 6 bases between them. The CDR3 contains 12 residues. In nucleotides, the CDR3 is TGTGCCAGCAGCTTAGCCCACAGGGAGCTGTTTTTT. This encodes CASSLAHRELFF.

J is TRBJ1-5 and V is TRBV19; D is possibly TRBD1 (5 bases). Germline CDR1 and CDR2: LNHDA and SQIVND (reference sequence). The CDR3 runs to 17 residues. The V and J ends lost 2 bases and 1 base respectively, with 15 bases between them. The CDR3 nucleotides are TGTGCCAGTAGTATATCAAATAGGGGTGGGAGCAATCAGCCCCAGCATTTT. Protein: CASSISNRGGSNQPQHF. Full variable domain (missing parts from reference TRBV19 and TRBJ1-5): DGGITQSPKYLFRKEGQNVTLSCEQNLNHDAMYWYRQDPGQGLRLIYYSQIVNDFQKGDIAEGYSVSREKKESFPLTVTSAQKNPTAFYLCASSISNRGGSNQPQHFGDGTRLSIL.

V and J are TRBV11-3 and TRBJ2-3; TRBD2 matches 11 bases. CDR3 size: 15 residues. Trimming removed 6 bases from V and 4 bases from J; junction bases left unmatched: 6. Germline assignment: CDR1 SGHNT and CDR2 YENEEA. This CDR3 reads CASRTSGSDPDTQYF. The CDR3 region has the DNA TGTGCCAGCAGAACTAGCGGGAGCGATCCAGATACGCAGTATTTT.

The V and J genes are TRBV12-3 or TRBV12-4 and TRBJ2-3; D gene uncertain. V was clipped by 5 bases and J by 2 bases, with 5 bases between them. The CDR3 runs 12 residues. DNA for the CDR3: TGTGCCAGCAGTCTCCCCACAGATACGCAGTATTTT. Translation gives CASSLPTDTQYF.

Notes on this clone: Additional DNA sequences in this sample encode the identical CDR3. The rearrangement links TRBV9 to TRBJ2-1, with 8 positions matching TRBD2. Germline CDR1 is SGDLS and CDR2 is YYNGEE. CDR3 length equals 14 residues. The ends lost 0 bases at V and 4 bases at J; junction bases unmatched: 0. CDR3 amino acids: CASSVGLAYNEQFF. CDR3 nucleotides: TGTGCCAGCAGCGTAGGACTAGCGTACAATGAGCAGTTCTTC.

This clone showed up just once. This chain joins TRBV6-1 and TRBJ1-4; 8 nucleotides line up with TRBD1. The V and J ends lost 3 bases and 6 bases, in that order; junction bases with no gene match: 6. This CDR3 is built from 15 residues. Germline V lookup: CDR1 MNHNS, CDR2 SASEGT. CDR3 in DNA: TGTGCCAGCAGTGAGAACAGGGGGGTGTATGAAAAACTGTTTTTT. Translation: CASSENRGVYEKLFF.

The chain is built from TRBV28 and TRBJ1-4, with 7 bases identical to TRBD1. With 1 base clipped from V and 4 bases from J, the junction kept 3 bases outside the gene matches. The length of the CDR3 is 15 residues. Germline V lookup: CDR1 MDHEN, CDR2 SYDVKM. CDR3 bases: TGTGCCAGCAGTTTATCAGGGACAGTTAATGAAAAACTGTTTTTT. It translates to CASSLSGTVNEKLFF.

V and J are TRBV11-3 and TRBJ2-1, with D unresolved. Trimming left V 7 bases short and J 9 bases short, with 16 bases between. CDR1 is SGHNT, CDR2 YENEEA, per germline. This CDR3 spans 13 amino acids. The CDR3 loop reads CASNHDLDSEQFF. The CDR3 nucleotides read TGTGCCAGCAACCACGATTTAGACTCTGAGCAGTTCTTC.

V is TRBV5-6 and J is TRBJ1-2, with 9 nucleotides matching TRBD1. Germline V gene data show CDR1 as SGHDT and CDR2 as YYEEEE. The junction had 5 bases not matched to a gene; V was cut back by 4 bases and J by 7 bases. This CDR3 region has 13 residues. The CDR3 DNA sequence: TGTGCCAGCAGCCCGGGACAGGGTTTTGGCTACACCTTC. This encodes CASSPGQGFGYTF.

This rearrangement joins TRBV18 to TRBJ1-5; TRBD1 matches at 9 bases. This CDR3 comprises 14 residues. Germline values: CDR1 KGHSH, CDR2 LQKENI. Germline trimming cut 3 bases from V and 7 bases from J; bases unmatched to any gene: 4. The CDR3 sequence is CASSPRDRDQPQHF. CDR3 DNA: TGTGCCAGCTCACCCCGGGACAGGGACCAGCCCCAGCATTTT.

The chain links TRBV7-9 to TRBJ1-3, with TRBD1 identical over 7 bases. The J segment lost 2 bases and the V segment lost 5 bases, leaving 9 bases of the junction unmatched. This CDR3 region has 16 residues. Germline V gene data show CDR1 as SEHNR and CDR2 as FQNEAQ (reference sequence). Here the CDR3 DNA reads TGTGCCAGCAGCCATCATAACAGGGGACCTGGAAACACCATATATTTT. Amino acids: CASSHHNRGPGNTIYF.